This section outlines one TCR beta chain sequence together with its context. The V end was cut by 0 bases, the J end by 2 bases, with 14 bases between. Germline V gene lookup returns CDR1 SGHRS and CDR2 YFSETQ. This CDR3 region has 16 residues. These data originate in a study of blood T cell repertoires in COVID-19. Across the study: The United States, Italy and Spain were the sources of the acute and convalescent COVID-19 samples. T cells, B-cell-depleted T cells, or PBMCs provided the cDNA or gDNA that served as material.

In the authors' methods: Researchers report that nucleated cell counts were estimated from reference gene primer amplification. Generated by immunoSEQ multiplex PCR, the TCRdb table keeps only in-frame clones and is missing some. V and J calls and clone size come straight from that table; D and trimming were deduced from the DNA. The data show 300,000 to 400,000 clones, 65% to 85% seen once. The source material was peripheral blood. J is TRBJ1-1 and V is TRBV5-1; the D is unclear. This receptor was obtained from a man aged 30-40 years with active or convalescent COVID-19. CDR3 loop: CASSLAYPEFNTEAFF. The CDR3 nucleotides are TGCGCCAGCAGCTTGGCTTACCCAGAATTCAACACTGAAGCTTTCTTT.